A single sample is the source of the 18 T cell receptor beta chains below, sequenced in a study of blood T cell dynamics during melanoma immunotherapy. Noted time point: pre-treatment baseline. Only in-frame clones appear in the TCRdb table, and some are missing; sequencing was by immunoSEQ multiplex PCR. The data contain 8,500 to 10,000 clones, 70% to 90% of them singletons. The input for sequencing was blood, taken from a patient treated with checkpoint blockade. The receptor set was obtained from a human donor with melanoma.

This clone was picked up one time. V gene TRBV9 combines with J gene TRBJ2-7; D uncertain. Germline lookup yields CDR1 SGDLS and CDR2 YYNGEE. The CDR3 extends over 12 amino acids. The germline V and J ends were trimmed by 4 bases and 3 bases, with 8 bases remaining between them. The CDR3 DNA follows: TGTGCCAGCAGCCCCCACAACTACGAGCAGTACTTC. Translation gives CASSPHNYEQYF.

This clone was seen a few times. The rearrangement uses TRBV27 and TRBJ1-5; 7 bases are shared with TRBD1. With 6 bases clipped from V and 0 bases from J, the junction kept 5 bases outside the gene matches. This CDR3 spans 15 amino acids. CDR1 and CDR2 from the germline V gene are MNHEY and SMNVEV (reference sequence). CDR3: CASSLRQGSNQPQHF. The CDR3 coding sequence is TGTGCCAGCAGCCTCCGACAGGGTAGCAATCAGCCCCAGCATTTT.

The chain recombines TRBV18 with TRBJ1-4; D may be TRBD1 (5 bases). Trimming removed 0 bases at V and 10 bases at J, with 12 bases between. In germline, CDR1 is KGHSH, CDR2 LQKENI. The CDR3 has 14 residues. The CDR3 is CASSPPGEDAKLFF. CDR3 DNA: TGTGCCAGCTCACCACCGGGGGAAGATGCAAAACTGTTTTTT.

The chain joins TRBV2 to TRBJ2-7, with 9 bases lining up with TRBD2. Germline V gives CDR1 SNHLY, CDR2 FYNNEI. The CDR3 has 16 residues. V lost 1 base and J lost 0; bases outside the gene matches: 4. The chain's CDR3 is CASSEGLAGSSYEQYF. CDR3 nucleotide sequence: TGTGCCAGCAGTGAAGGGCTAGCGGGAAGCTCCTACGAGCAGTACTTC.

This chain joins TRBV28 and TRBJ2-5, with D maybe TRBD2 (6 bases). CDR3 length: 13 amino acids. V was cut by 2 bases and J by 5 bases, with 9 bases left in between. Germline V gene sequence: CDR1 MDHEN, CDR2 SYDVKM. This CDR3 is CASSLRGWETQYF. Written as DNA, the CDR3 is TGTGCCAGCAGTTTACGGGGGTGGGAGACCCAGTACTTC.

The chain is built from TRBV5-4 and TRBJ2-7; 12 bases are shared with TRBD1. CDR1 and CDR2 (germline): SGHNT, YYREEE (reference sequence). The CDR3 runs to 16 residues. V was pared by 0 bases and J by 7 bases, with 8 bases of the junction left unmatched. Here the CDR3 reads CASSLAPGQGAGEQYF. Here the CDR3 DNA reads TGTGCCAGCAGCTTGGCCCCGGGACAGGGGGCGGGGGAGCAGTACTTC.

In its sample, this clone was seen once. The chain combines TRBV27 with TRBJ2-1; D is perhaps TRBD2 (6 bases). V was shortened by 5 bases and J by 9 bases, with 20 bases between the two germline ends. This CDR3 comprises 15 residues. Germline CDR1 is MNHEY and CDR2 is SMNVEV (reference sequence). The DNA for the CDR3 is TGTGCCAGCAGTCGAGCGGGCAGAGCCCGTGGTGAGCAGTTCTTC. Translated, it gives CASSRAGRARGEQFF.

The genes are TRBV4-1 and TRBJ1-5, with D perhaps TRBD1 (6 bases). Germline V gives CDR1 MGHRA, CDR2 YSYEKL. Trimming left V 4 bases short and J 0 bases short, with 13 bases between. The CDR3 covers 16 residues. The CDR3 DNA follows: TGCGCCAGCAGCCCCCGGCGGACAGATAGCAATCAGCCCCAGCATTTT. Translated, it gives CASSPRRTDSNQPQHF.

The rearrangement links TRBV28 to TRBJ2-7; a weak D match, TRBD2 (5 bases). The CDR3 totals 13 residues. Germline V gene data show CDR1 as MDHEN and CDR2 as SYDVKM. V dropped 7 bases and J dropped 1 base, with 11 bases sitting between them. CDR3 amino acids: CASMSGDSYEQYF. CDR3 sequence (DNA): TGTGCCAGCATGTCCGGGGATTCCTACGAGCAGTACTTC.

This clone was counted only a few times. This chain joins TRBV5-1 and TRBJ2-5; 9 bases are shared with TRBD1. CDR1 SGHRS and CDR2 YFSETQ come from the germline V gene. Trimming cost V 6 bases and J 7 bases; bases outside gene matches: 10. CDR3 size: 14 residues. CDR3 region: CASTDTGGAGTQYF. The CDR3 bases are TGCGCCAGCACCGACACAGGGGGCGCAGGGACCCAGTACTTC.

The gene calls are TRBV28 and TRBJ1-3; 11 bases align to TRBD1. Trimming removed 5 bases from V and 8 bases from J; junction bases left unmatched: 11. CDR3 length equals 16 residues. The germline V gene encodes CDR1 MDHEN and CDR2 SYDVKM. The CDR3 sequence: CASSLPPGTGGDTIYF. The CDR3 DNA follows: TGTGCCAGCAGTCTCCCCCCCGGGACAGGGGGAGACACCATATATTTT.

CDR3 in DNA: TGTGCCAGCAGACCGGGACTAGCGGAAGAGACCCAGTACTTC. This encodes CASRPGLAEETQYF. The chain has TRBV2 and TRBJ2-5; TRBD2 aligns across 11 bases. J gave up 3 bases and V 6 bases, and 3 bases lay outside the gene matches. Germline CDR1 reads SNHLY; CDR2 reads FYNNEI. The CDR3 loop spans 14 amino acids.

The chain uses TRBV7-3 and TRBJ1-1, with D tentatively TRBD1 (6 bases). Germline assignment: CDR1 SGHTA and CDR2 FQGTGA. Between the trimmed V and J ends, which lost 0 bases and 8 bases, there was a span of 13 bases. The CDR3 has 14 residues. CDR3 amino acids: CASSLTGPGTEAFF. The CDR3 DNA reads as TGTGCCAGCAGCTTAACGGGCCCCGGGACAGAAGCTTTCTTT.

This chain joins TRBV9 and TRBJ2-3; 8 positions agree with TRBD1. V shed 4 bases and J 2 bases; nucleotides not matched to a gene: 3. Germline lookup yields CDR1 SGDLS and CDR2 YYNGEE. This CDR3 contains 14 residues. DNA for the CDR3: TGTGCCAGCAGCCAGGACAGGGCCACAGATACGCAGTATTTT. This translates into CASSQDRATDTQYF.

The genes are TRBV7-6 and TRBJ2-1; D is possibly TRBD2 (6 bases). With 5 bases removed from V and 5 bases from J, the gap between germline ends came to 16 bases. This CDR3 region has 15 residues. Per germline, CDR1 SGHVS and CDR2 FNYEAQ. The DNA of the CDR3 is TGTGCCAGCAGCCCACGGCGGGGACCCGACAATGAGCAGTTCTTC. Protein sequence: CASSPRRGPDNEQFF. Drawing the rest from reference TRBV7-6 and TRBJ2-1, the complete variable domain is GAGVSQSPRYKVTKRGQDVALRCDPISGHVSLYWYRQALGQGPEFLTYFNYEAQQDKSGLPNDRFSAERPEGSISTLTIQRTEQRDSAMYRCASSPRRGPDNEQFFGPGTRLTVL.

The rearrangement uses TRBV4-1 and TRBJ2-7; 8 nucleotides align to TRBD1. The CDR3 covers 15 residues. Unmatched junction bases numbered 5, after V lost 2 bases and J lost 2 bases. Germline loops: CDR1 MGHRA, CDR2 YSYEKL. The CDR3 sequence: CASSQSPGQAYEQYF. CDR3 in DNA: TGCGCCAGCAGCCAATCCCCGGGACAGGCCTACGAGCAGTACTTC.

Note on this clone: Germline is not matched at one junction end, which may reflect a read error. V and J are TRBV7-7 and TRBJ2-5; D may be TRBD1 or TRBD2 (5 bases each). Germline V CDR1 and CDR2: SSHAT, FNYEAQ (reference sequence). The CDR3 totals 14 residues. The CDR3 loop is CASSFGGVGETQYF. The CDR3 DNA follows: TGTGCTAGCAGCTTTGGGGGAGTAGGCGAGACCCAGTACTTC.

In this sample, this clone turned up once. The V gene is TRBV18, the J gene TRBJ2-2; TRBD2 matches at 9 bases. J gave up 0 bases and V 1 base, and 3 bases lay outside the gene matches. Germline V gene data show CDR1 as KGHSH and CDR2 as LQKENI. This CDR3 spans 17 amino acids. The CDR3 loop reads CASSPQTSGTNTGELFF. The CDR3 bases are TGTGCCAGCTCACCACAGACTAGCGGTACGAACACCGGGGAGCTGTTTTTT. Full variable domain (rest looked up from reference TRBV18 and TRBJ2-2): NAGVMQNPRHLVRRRGQEARLRCSPMKGHSHVYWYRQLPEEGLKFMVYLQKENIIDESGMPKERFSAEFPKEGPSILRIQQVVRGDSAAYFCASSPQTSGTNTGELFFGEGSRLTVL.